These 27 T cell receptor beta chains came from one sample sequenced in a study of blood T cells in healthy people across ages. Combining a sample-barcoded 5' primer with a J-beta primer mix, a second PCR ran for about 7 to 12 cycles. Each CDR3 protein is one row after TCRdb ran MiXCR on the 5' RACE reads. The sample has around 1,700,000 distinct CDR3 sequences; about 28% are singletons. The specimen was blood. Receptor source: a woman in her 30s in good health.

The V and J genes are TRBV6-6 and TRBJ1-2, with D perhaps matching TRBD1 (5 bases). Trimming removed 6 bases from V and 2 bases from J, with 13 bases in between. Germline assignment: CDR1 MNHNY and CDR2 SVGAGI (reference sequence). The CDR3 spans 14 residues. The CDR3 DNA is TGTGCCAGCAGGGACACCGGGACCAACTATGGCTACACCTTC. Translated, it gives CASRDTGTNYGYTF.

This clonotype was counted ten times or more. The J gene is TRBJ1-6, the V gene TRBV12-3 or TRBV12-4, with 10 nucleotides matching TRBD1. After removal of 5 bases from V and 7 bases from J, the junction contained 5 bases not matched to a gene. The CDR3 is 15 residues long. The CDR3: CASSRDRGPNSPLHF. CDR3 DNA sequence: TGTGCCAGCAGTCGCGACAGGGGGCCGAATTCACCCCTCCACTTT.

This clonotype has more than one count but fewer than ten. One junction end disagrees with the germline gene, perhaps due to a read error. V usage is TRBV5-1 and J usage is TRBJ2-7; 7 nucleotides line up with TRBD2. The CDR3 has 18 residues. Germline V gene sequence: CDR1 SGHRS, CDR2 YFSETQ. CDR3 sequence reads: CASNLFGMGGVLAYEQYF. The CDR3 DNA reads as TGCGCCAGCAACTTGTTTGGGATGGGAGGGGTCCTCGCCTACGAGCAGTACTTC.

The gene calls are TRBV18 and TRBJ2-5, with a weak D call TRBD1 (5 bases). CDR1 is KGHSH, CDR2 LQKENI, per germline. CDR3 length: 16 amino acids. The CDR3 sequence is CVSSPWLKTGGETQYF. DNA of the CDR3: TGTGTCAGTTCACCGTGGTTGAAAACAGGTGGCGAGACCCAGTACTTC.

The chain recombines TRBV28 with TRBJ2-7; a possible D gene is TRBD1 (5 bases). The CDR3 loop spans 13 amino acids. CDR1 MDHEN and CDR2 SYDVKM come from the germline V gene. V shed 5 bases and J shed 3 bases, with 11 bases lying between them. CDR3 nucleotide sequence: TGTGCCAGCAGTAGGGTCAGGGTCTACGAGCAGTACTTC. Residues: CASSRVRVYEQYF.

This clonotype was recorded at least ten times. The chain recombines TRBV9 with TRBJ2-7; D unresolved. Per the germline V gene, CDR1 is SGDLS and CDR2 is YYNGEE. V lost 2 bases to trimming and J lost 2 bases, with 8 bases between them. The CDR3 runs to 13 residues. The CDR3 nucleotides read TGTGCCAGCAGCGTTTGGGCTACCTACGAGCAGTACTTC. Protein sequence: CASSVWATYEQYF.

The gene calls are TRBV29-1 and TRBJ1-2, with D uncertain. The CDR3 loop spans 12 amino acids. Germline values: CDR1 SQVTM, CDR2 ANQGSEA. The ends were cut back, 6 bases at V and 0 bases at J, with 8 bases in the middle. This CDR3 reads CSVFHSNYGYTF. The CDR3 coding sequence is TGCAGCGTGTTCCACTCTAACTATGGCTACACCTTC.

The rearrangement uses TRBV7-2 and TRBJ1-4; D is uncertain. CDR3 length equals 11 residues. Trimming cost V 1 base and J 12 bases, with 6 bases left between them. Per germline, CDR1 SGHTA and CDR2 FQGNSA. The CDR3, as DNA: TGTGCCAGCAGCTTAGTAACAGAACTGTTTTTT. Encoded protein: CASSLVTELFF. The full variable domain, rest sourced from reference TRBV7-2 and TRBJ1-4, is GAGVSQSPSNKVTEKGKDVELRCDPISGHTALYWYRQSLGQGLEFLIYFQGNSAPDKSGLPSDRFSAERTGGSVSTLTIQRTQQEDSAVYLCASSLVTELFFGSGTQLSVL.

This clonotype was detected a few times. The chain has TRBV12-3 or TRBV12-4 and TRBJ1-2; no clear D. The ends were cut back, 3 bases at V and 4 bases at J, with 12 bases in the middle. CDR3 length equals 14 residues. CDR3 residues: CASSFDPSIYGYTF. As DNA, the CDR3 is TGTGCCAGCAGTTTTGATCCGAGTATCTATGGCTACACCTTC.

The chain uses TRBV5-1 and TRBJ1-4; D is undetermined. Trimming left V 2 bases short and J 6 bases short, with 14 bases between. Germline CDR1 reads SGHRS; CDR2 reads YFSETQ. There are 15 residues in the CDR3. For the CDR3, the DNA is TGCGCCAGCAGCTTAGGTTCGGAAACCCATGAAAAACTGTTTTTT. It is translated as CASSLGSETHEKLFF.

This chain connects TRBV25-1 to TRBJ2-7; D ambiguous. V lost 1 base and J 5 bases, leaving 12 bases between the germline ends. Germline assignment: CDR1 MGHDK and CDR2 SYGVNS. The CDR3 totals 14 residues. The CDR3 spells CASSELGVGHEQYF. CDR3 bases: TGTGCCAGCAGTGAATTAGGTGTTGGGCACGAGCAGTACTTC.

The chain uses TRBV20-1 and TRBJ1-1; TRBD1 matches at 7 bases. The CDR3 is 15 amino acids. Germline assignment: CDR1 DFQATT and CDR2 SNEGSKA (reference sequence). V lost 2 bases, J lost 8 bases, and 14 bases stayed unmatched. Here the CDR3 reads CSARQRRQGVTEAFF. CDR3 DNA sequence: TGCAGTGCTAGACAAAGACGACAGGGAGTTACCGAAGCTTTCTTT.

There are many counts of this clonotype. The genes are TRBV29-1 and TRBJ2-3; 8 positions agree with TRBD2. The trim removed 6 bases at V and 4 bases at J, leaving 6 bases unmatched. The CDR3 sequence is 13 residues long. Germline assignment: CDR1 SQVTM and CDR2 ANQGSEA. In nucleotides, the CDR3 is TGCAGCGTAGCGGGGGATGGTCCAGATACGCAGTATTTT. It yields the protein CSVAGDGPDTQYF.

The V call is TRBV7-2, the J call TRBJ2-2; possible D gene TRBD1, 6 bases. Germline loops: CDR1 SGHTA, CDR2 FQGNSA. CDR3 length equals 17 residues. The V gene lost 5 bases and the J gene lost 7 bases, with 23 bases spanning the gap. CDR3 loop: CASSPIPVRGMSGELFF. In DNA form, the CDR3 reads TGTGCCAGCAGCCCCATTCCCGTCAGGGGTATGAGCGGGGAGCTGTTTTTT.

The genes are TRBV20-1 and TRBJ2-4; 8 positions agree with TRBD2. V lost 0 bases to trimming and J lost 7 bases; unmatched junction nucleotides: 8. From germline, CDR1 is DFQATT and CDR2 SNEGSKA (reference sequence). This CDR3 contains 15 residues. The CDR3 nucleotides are TGCAGTGCTAGAGATCTCGGGGGCGGGAGGAACATTCAGTACTTC. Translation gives CSARDLGGGRNIQYF.

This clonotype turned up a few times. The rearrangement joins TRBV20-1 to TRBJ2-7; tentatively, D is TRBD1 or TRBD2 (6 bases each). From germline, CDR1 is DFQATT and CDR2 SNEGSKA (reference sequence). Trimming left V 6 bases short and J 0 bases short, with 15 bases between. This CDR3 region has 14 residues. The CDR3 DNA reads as TGCAGTGCGAAGCCCGGGGGCATCTCCTACGAGCAGTACTTC. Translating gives CSAKPGGISYEQYF.

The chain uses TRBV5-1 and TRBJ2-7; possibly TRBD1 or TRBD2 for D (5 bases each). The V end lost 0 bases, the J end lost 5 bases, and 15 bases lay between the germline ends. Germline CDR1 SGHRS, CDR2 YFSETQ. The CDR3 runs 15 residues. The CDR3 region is CASSLERGLSDEQYF. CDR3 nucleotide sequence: TGCGCCAGCAGCTTGGAGAGGGGTCTATCTGACGAGCAGTACTTC. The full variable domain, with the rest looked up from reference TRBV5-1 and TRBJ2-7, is KAGVTQTPRYLIKTRGQQVTLSCSPISGHRSVSWYQQTPGQGLQFLFEYFSETQRNKGNFPGRFSGRQFSNSRSEMNVSTLELGDSALYLCASSLERGLSDEQYFGPGTRLTVT.

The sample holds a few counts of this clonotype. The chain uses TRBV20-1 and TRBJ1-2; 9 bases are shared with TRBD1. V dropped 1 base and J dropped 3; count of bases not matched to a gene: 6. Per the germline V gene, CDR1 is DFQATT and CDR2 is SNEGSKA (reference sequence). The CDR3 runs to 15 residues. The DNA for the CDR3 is TGCAGTGCTAGAGCCCTGACAGGGGGTGACTATGGCTACACCTTC. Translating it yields CSARALTGGDYGYTF.

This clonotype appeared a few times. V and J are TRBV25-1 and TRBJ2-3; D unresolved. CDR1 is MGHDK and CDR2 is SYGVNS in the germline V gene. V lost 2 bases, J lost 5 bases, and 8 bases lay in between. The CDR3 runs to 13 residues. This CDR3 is CASSEPTEDTQYF. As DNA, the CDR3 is TGTGCCAGCAGTGAACCGACGGAAGATACGCAGTATTTT.

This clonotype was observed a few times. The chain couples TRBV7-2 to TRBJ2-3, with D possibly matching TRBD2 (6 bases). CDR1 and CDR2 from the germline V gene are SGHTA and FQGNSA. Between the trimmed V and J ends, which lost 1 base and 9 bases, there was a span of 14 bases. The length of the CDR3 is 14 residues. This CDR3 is CASSLGGGSRTQYF. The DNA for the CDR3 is TGTGCCAGCAGCTTAGGGGGAGGTTCAAGGACGCAGTATTTT.

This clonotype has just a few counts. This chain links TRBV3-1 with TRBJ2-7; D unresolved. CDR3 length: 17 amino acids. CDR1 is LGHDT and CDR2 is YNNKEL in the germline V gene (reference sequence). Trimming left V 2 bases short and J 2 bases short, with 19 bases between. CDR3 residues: CASSQNKRSYSPYEQYF. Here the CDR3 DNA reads TGTGCCAGCAGCCAAAATAAGAGAAGTTACTCCCCCTACGAGCAGTACTTC.

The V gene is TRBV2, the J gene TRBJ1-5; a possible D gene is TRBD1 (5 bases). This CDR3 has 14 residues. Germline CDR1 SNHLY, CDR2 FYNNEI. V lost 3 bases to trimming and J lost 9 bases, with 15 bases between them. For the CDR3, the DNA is TGTGCCAGCAGTGACGGGGCGGTAGTGTGGCCCCAGCATTTT. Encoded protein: CASSDGAVVWPQHF.

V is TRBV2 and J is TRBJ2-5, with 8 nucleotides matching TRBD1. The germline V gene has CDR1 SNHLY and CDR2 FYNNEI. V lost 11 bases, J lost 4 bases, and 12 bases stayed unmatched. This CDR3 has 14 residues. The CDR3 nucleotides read TGTGCCTGTTCCAGGGGGCGGGCAGGAGAGACCCAGTACTTC. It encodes CACSRGRAGETQYF.

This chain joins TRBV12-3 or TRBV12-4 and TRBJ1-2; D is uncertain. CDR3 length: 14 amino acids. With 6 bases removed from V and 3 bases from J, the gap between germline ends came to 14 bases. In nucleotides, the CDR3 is TGTGCCAGCAGGCCTATGGACGGGTACTATGGCTACACCTTC. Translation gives CASRPMDGYYGYTF.

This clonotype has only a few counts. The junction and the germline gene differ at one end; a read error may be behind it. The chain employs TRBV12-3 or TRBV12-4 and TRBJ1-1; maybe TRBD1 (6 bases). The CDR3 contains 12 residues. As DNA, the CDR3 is TGTGCCTGCAGTTCAGACAGGTATACTGCTTTCTTT. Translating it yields CACSSDRYTAFF.

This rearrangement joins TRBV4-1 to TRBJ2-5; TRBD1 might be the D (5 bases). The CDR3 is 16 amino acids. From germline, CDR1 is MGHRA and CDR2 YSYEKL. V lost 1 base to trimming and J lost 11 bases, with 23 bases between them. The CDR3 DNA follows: TGCGCCAGCAGCCAAGTGGGCAGGGTAGGCTACAATGAGCAGTACTTC. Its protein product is CASSQVGRVGYNEQYF.

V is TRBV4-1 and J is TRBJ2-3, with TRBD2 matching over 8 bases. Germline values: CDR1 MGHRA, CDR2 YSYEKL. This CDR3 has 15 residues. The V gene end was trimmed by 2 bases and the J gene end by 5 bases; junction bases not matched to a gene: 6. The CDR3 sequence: CASSQPTSEEDTQYF. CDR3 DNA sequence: TGCGCCAGCAGCCAACCGACTAGCGAGGAAGATACGCAGTATTTT.